A single T cell receptor beta chain is shown here with its context. No antigen is known for it. Produced via immunoSEQ multiplex PCR; TCRdb's table is partial and in-frame only. The sample yields 65,000 to 100,000 clones, roughly 87% seen once. These data come from a study of OX40 agonist ivuxolimab in advanced cancers. Study conclusions and caveats: On average, a greater number of expanded clones characterised CD8+ T cells relative to CD4+.

The CDR3 totals 15 residues. This TCR was sampled from an adult with an advanced solid tumor such as melanoma, head and neck, liver or kidney cancer. The sequences come from CD4+ or CD8+ T cells sorted from blood, collected in a trial of the OX40 agonist ivuxolimab. V usage is TRBV12-2 and J usage is TRBJ2-5. TRBV12-2 is noted as a pseudogene. This CDR3 reads CASRPDPGFQETQYF. CDR3 DNA: TGTGCAAGTCGCCCGGACCCCGGCTTCCAAGAGACCCAGTACTTC.